This T cell receptor (delta chain) stems from a study of Vδ1+ human thymocytes. Study-wide points: Thymic TRG and TRD repertoires appeared highly polyclonal, with Gaussian CDR3 length distributions. Despite high sort purity, around 19% of thymic T cell receptor delta sequences were Vdelta2.

Concerning this clone itself: Its antigen is unidentified.

Extracted RNA was reverse transcribed into cDNA. CDR3 amplicons came from multiplex PCR with pooled V-gene forward and constant-region reverse primers. TCRdb reapplied CATT to the multiplex PCR reads. The sample includes roughly 76,000 delta-chain clones, 30% to 45% of them seen just once. V lost 3 bases to trimming and J lost 0 bases, with 17 bases between them. The CDR3 consists of 17 residues. Germline V gene sequence: CDR1 TSWWSYY, CDR2 QGS. The chain carries TRDV1 and TRDJ1; D perhaps matches TRDD1 (5 bases). Material for sequencing was Vdelta1+ gamma-delta thymocytes from the thymus. The sample's subset: FACS-sorted CD3+ TCRalphabeta- TCRVdelta1+ TCRVdelta2- thymocytes. The clonotype was recovered from a boy under two years old who had congenital heart surgery. The CDR3 reads CALGESSSIAYTDKLIF. CDR3 in DNA: TGTGCTCTTGGGGAGTCCTCCTCAATAGCGTACACCGATAAACTCATCTTT.